This TCR beta chain appears in the sequencing data of a study of blood T cell repertoires in COVID-19 (dated by TCRdb to 2020 to 2021). About the investigation overall: Collaborator samples came from the United States, Italy and Spain and covered acute and convalescent phases of COVID-19. The material from the prospective study consisted of cDNA or gDNA derived from T cells, B-cell-depleted T cells, or PBMCs. Subjects who had been exposed to COVID-19, were actively infected with it, or had recovered from it provided the deeply sampled blood TCRbeta repertoires that made up the dataset. The repertoires were released in a freely available public database intended as a resource for research on the immune response to SARS-CoV-2. Samples were obtained from the ongoing ImmuneRACE study (first 160 participants) and from over 1,000 subjects provided by 6 global collaborators. Nearly every sample came with metadata listing a de-identified subject ID, COVID-19 status, age in years and sex. Where available, HLA class I and class II types were taken from metadata supplied by the sample provider and were not determined by assay-based typing.

What the work shows at the level of the full study, not this receptor alone: The amount of clinical and demographic metadata varied by source and participant and was provided uncurated.

The CDR3 has 15 amino acids, counting the end cysteine and phenylalanine. The retained sequence is limited to the CDR3, 45 bases, with the frame set at the first base. The V end loses 0 bases and the J end loses 1 base, and a stretch of 8 bases separates them. Based on the germline V gene, the CDR1 and CDR2 sequences are WSHSY and SAAADI. The collaborating institutions used their own protocols to collect whole blood in K2EDTA tubes. For TCRbeta analysis, collaborator samples were shipped as frozen whole blood, as isolated PBMCs, or as DNA extracted from either sample type. About this clone itself: It has no known antigen specificity. Base qualities are not provided; no much larger clone lies one nucleotide away.

The immunoSEQ Assay, a bias-controlled multiplex PCR, was used to amplify TCRbeta CDR3 regions from genomic DNA. Under the source paper's analysis protocol: The number of nucleated cells in each sample was estimated from the amplification of reference gene primers within the assay. To quantify the absolute abundance of each unique TCRbeta CDR3 rearrangement, sequence reads were collapsed and filtered. Productive Simpson clonality was computed per sample as the square root of Simpson's diversity index over productive rearrangements. In TCRdb, the immuneACCESS table is reduced to in-frame sequences with V and J assigned. These tables do not hold every clone; where another copy was compared, an unresolved V gene accounts for under half, and the others remain unexplained. That table is the source of V, J and clone size, and D and trimming were worked out from the DNA. This sample has a few hundred thousand clones in its table, and less than 85% of those were observed once. Under 4% of the sample is taken by the ten largest.

Sample: peripheral blood. This TCR was recovered from a woman between 18 and 29 years old with acute or convalescent COVID-19. Rearrangement joined TRBV10-2 to TRBJ2-3; D gene: possibly TRBD2, on 6 matching bases. The DNA reads as follows: TGCGCCAGCAGTGAGTCCCCTAGCGGCACAGATACGCAGTATTTT. Translated, this gives CASSESPSGTDTQYF.